These 21 T cell receptor beta chains came from one sample sequenced in a study of long-term antiretroviral therapy in people with HIV. Assay version v3.0 of immunoSEQ was used, and it was run at survey level. Clones were sequenced by immunoSEQ multiplex PCR, and TCRdb holds only the in-frame ones, with some missing. Of 30,000 to 35,000 clones listed, roughly three quarters were seen once; the top ten hold more than 3%. Here the sequenced sample was unsorted PBMCs, taken 1.9 years after starting antiretroviral therapy. These receptors all stem from a man aged 18-30 years with HIV.

The chain joins TRBV28 to TRBJ2-7; TRBD1 is a possible D gene (6 bases). Germline assignment: CDR1 MDHEN and CDR2 SYDVKM. The CDR3 is made up of 13 amino acids. Deletions cut 5 bases from V and 3 bases from J, with 11 bases between. The CDR3 here is CASSIGQHYEQYV. The CDR3 DNA is TGTGCCAGCAGTATTGGACAGCACTACGAGCAGTACGTC.

This chain joins TRBV23-1 and TRBJ1-2; tentative D call: TRBD1 (6 bases). TRBV23-1 has ORF status, its function being uncertain. The V and J ends lost 3 bases and 4 bases respectively, with 12 bases between them. The CDR3 extends over 14 amino acids. In DNA, the CDR3 is TGCGCCAGCAGTCATAACAGGGCCCCCTATGGCTACACCTTC. As protein: CASSHNRAPYGYTF.

The chain joins TRBV5-4 to TRBJ1-2, with D tentatively TRBD1 (6 bases). In germline, CDR1 is SGHNT, CDR2 YYREEE (reference sequence). V shed 5 bases and J shed 1 base, with 18 bases lying between them. The CDR3 extends over 16 amino acids. The CDR3, as DNA: TGTGCCAGCAGGTCGGGTCACAGGGAAGATAACTATGGCTACACCTTC. It translates to CASRSGHREDNYGYTF.

The V and J genes are TRBV2 and TRBJ2-3; D remains ambiguous. Per germline, CDR1 SNHLY and CDR2 FYNNEI. The CDR3 loop spans 11 amino acids. Between the trimmed V and J ends, which lost 4 bases and 3 bases, there was a span of 2 bases. The CDR3 is CASSVTDTQYF. CDR3 sequence (DNA): TGTGCCAGCAGTGTAACAGATACGCAGTATTTT.

The chain uses TRBV6-6 and TRBJ2-5; D is unclear. With 4 bases removed from V and 5 bases from J, the gap between germline ends came to 11 bases. The CDR3 covers 13 residues. CDR1 is MNHNY, CDR2 SVGAGI, per germline (reference sequence). The CDR3 region has the DNA TGTGCCAGCAGTTTAGGGTCCCGGGAGACCCAGTACTTC. As protein: CASSLGSRETQYF.

The CDR3 DNA is TGCGCCAGCAGCTTGACAGGGGATCACAATGAGCAGTTCTTC. It codes for CASSLTGDHNEQFF. The gene calls are TRBV5-1 and TRBJ2-1; 7 nucleotides align to TRBD1. The CDR3 runs to 14 residues. In germline, CDR1 is SGHRS, CDR2 YFSETQ. J gave up 5 bases and V 1 base, and 3 bases lay outside the gene matches.

This clone was observed once. Other DNA sequences in this sample translate to the same CDR3. This chain links TRBV28 with TRBJ1-5; weak D call: TRBD1 (5 bases). Looked up from germline, CDR1 is MDHEN and CDR2 is SYDVKM. The germline V and J ends were trimmed by 6 bases and 0 bases, with 6 bases remaining between them. The CDR3 length is 13 residues. The CDR3 loop reads CASRGGSNQPQHF. The CDR3 coding sequence is TGTGCCAGCAGGGGGGGTAGCAATCAGCCCCAGCATTTT.

The genes are TRBV4-2 and TRBJ1-2; 7 bases match TRBD1. This CDR3 contains 15 residues. Unmatched junction bases numbered 7, after V lost 0 bases and J lost 6 bases. Looked up from germline, CDR1 is LGHNA and CDR2 is YNFKEQ. This CDR3 is CASSQESDRVDGYTF. As DNA, the CDR3 is TGTGCCAGCAGCCAAGAGTCAGACAGGGTAGATGGCTACACCTTC.

This chain joins TRBV11-2 and TRBJ2-7; D gene uncertain. This CDR3 is built from 16 residues. V was clipped by 1 base and J by 9 bases, with 22 bases between them. Germline CDR1 and CDR2: SGHAT and FQNNGV. This CDR3 reads CASSLVSRATNSGQYF. DNA for the CDR3: TGTGCCAGCAGCTTAGTTTCTCGGGCCACCAACTCTGGGCAGTACTTC.

The chain is built from TRBV5-8 and TRBJ1-6; a possible D gene is TRBD1 (5 bases). The V gene's germline CDR1 is SGHTS and CDR2 YDEGEE. Trimming shortened V by 4 bases and J by 13 bases, and 18 bases separated the two germline ends. The CDR3 spans 14 residues. The CDR3 reads CASSTRDSPEPLHF. For the CDR3, the DNA is TGTGCCAGCAGCACCCGGGACTCCCCTGAGCCCCTCCACTTT.

By sample share, this clone is medium-sized. The rearrangement links TRBV11-2 to TRBJ2-7, with 9 bases fitting TRBD1. This CDR3 spans 15 amino acids. Unmatched junction bases numbered 8, after V lost 6 bases and J lost 2 bases. The V gene's germline CDR1 is SGHAT and CDR2 FQNNGV. This CDR3 reads CASRPTDRGTYEQYF. The CDR3 region has the DNA TGTGCCAGCAGACCAACCGACAGGGGGACCTACGAGCAGTACTTC. Drawing the rest from reference TRBV11-2 and TRBJ2-7, the complete variable domain is EAGVAQSPRYKIIEKRQSVAFWCNPISGHATLYWYQQILGQGPKLLIQFQNNGVVDDSQLPKDRFSAERLKGVDSTLKIQPAKLEDSAVYLCASRPTDRGTYEQYFGPGTRLTVT.

The chain carries TRBV5-4 and TRBJ2-5, with D perhaps TRBD1 (6 bases). Per germline, CDR1 SGHNT and CDR2 YYREEE (reference sequence). Trimming left V 10 bases short and J 2 bases short, with 21 bases between. The length of the CDR3 is 15 residues. CDR3 nucleotides: TGTGCCTTTCAGACTCAGGGGACCAGACAAGAGACCCAGTACTTC. Translated, it gives CAFQTQGTRQETQYF.

The chain combines TRBV6-1 with TRBJ1-2, with 8 bases matching TRBD1. Germline assignment: CDR1 MNHNS and CDR2 SASEGT. The CDR3 runs to 18 residues. The junction had 19 bases not matched to a gene; V was cut back by 2 bases and J by 8 bases. CDR3 coding DNA: TGTGCCAGCAGTGAATACCTTAACCGACAGGGGCGGGGCGAGGGCTACACCTTC. Encoded protein: CASSEYLNRQGRGEGYTF.

The chain joins TRBV11-2 to TRBJ1-2; 11 bases align to TRBD1. This CDR3 spans 16 amino acids. V trimming: 5 bases; J trimming: 2 bases; junction bases outside the gene matches: 7. Germline CDR1 SGHAT, CDR2 FQNNGV. This CDR3 is CASSHFGTGGNYGYTF. As DNA, the CDR3 is TGTGCCAGCAGCCACTTTGGGACAGGGGGGAACTATGGCTACACCTTC.

This rearrangement joins TRBV6-6 to TRBJ1-2; D may be TRBD1 (5 bases). Germline V gives CDR1 MNHNY, CDR2 SVGAGI (reference sequence). There are 14 residues in the CDR3. Trimming removed 6 bases from V and 5 bases from J, with 16 bases in between. CDR3 coding DNA: TGTGCCAGCAGGGGGACGGCCGTTAGATATGGCTACACCTTC. Residues: CASRGTAVRYGYTF.

This chain joins TRBV19 and TRBJ2-3; the D is unclear. Germline CDR1 reads LNHDA; CDR2 reads SQIVND (reference sequence). The CDR3 spans 16 residues. V was shortened by 5 bases and J by 2 bases, with 17 bases between the two germline ends. The CDR3 region is CASSVTGRFPTDTQYF. The CDR3 nucleotides are TGTGCCAGTAGTGTGACGGGTAGGTTCCCCACAGATACGCAGTATTTT. The entire variable domain, with the rest obtained from reference TRBV19 and TRBJ2-3, is as follows: DGGITQSPKYLFRKEGQNVTLSCEQNLNHDAMYWYRQDPGQGLRLIYYSQIVNDFQKGDIAEGYSVSREKKESFPLTVTSAQKNPTAFYLCASSVTGRFPTDTQYFGPGTRLTVL.

V is TRBV28 and J is TRBJ2-5; a weak D match, TRBD1 (5 bases). The V gene's germline CDR1 is MDHEN and CDR2 SYDVKM. V was clipped by 3 bases and J by 3 bases, with 17 bases between them. This CDR3 has 16 amino acids. CDR3 bases: TGTGCCAGCAGTTTCTTCGCCTGGCAGGGTAAAGAGACCCAGTACTTC. Amino acid sequence: CASSFFAWQGKETQYF.

This clone was seen just once. This chain connects TRBV2 to TRBJ1-2; D gene unclear. Germline V gene sequence: CDR1 SNHLY, CDR2 FYNNEI. The V end was cut by 7 bases, the J end by 2 bases, with 17 bases between. This CDR3 contains 15 residues. DNA for the CDR3: TGTGCCAGCACCCCGTTAACTCAATGGAACTATGGCTACACCTTC. Residues: CASTPLTQWNYGYTF. The variable domain in full, completed from reference TRBV2 and TRBJ1-2, reads EPEVTQTPSHQVTQMGQEVILRCVPISNHLYFYWYRQILGQKVEFLVSFYNNEISEKSEIFDDQFSVERPDGSNFTLKIRSTKLEDSAMYFCASTPLTQWNYGYTFGSGTRLTVV.

The sample holds a few counts of this clone. Here the CDR3 DNA reads TGTGCCAGCAGCTTAGTCGGCCTGGGAGGCGCTGAAGCTTTCTTT. Translated: CASSLVGLGGAEAFF. The chain combines TRBV7-2 with TRBJ1-1; D is uncertain. Germline V gene sequence: CDR1 SGHTA, CDR2 FQGNSA. The length of the CDR3 is 15 residues. V was trimmed by 1 base and J by 6 bases, leaving 15 bases between them.

The chain combines TRBV28 with TRBJ1-5, with 10 bases that match TRBD1. V gave up 6 bases and J gave up 6 bases; unmatched junction bases: 8. CDR1 and CDR2 from the germline V gene are MDHEN and SYDVKM. The CDR3 has 15 amino acids. In DNA form, the CDR3 reads TGTGCCAGCAGCGCAGGACAGGGGGAGGTTCAGCCCCAGCATTTT. Translation: CASSAGQGEVQPQHF.

The chain is built from TRBV5-1 and TRBJ1-1; the match to TRBD1 covers 7 bases. The germline CDR1 and CDR2 sequences are SGHRS and YFSETQ. With 3 bases clipped from V and 1 base from J, the junction kept 6 bases outside the gene matches. The CDR3 has 15 residues. CDR3 protein: CASSSTGTANTEAFF. CDR3 nucleotide sequence: TGCGCCAGCAGCTCAACCGGGACAGCGAACACTGAAGCTTTCTTT.